Listed below are T cell receptor beta chains from one sample, sequenced in a study of shared clonotypes between healthy human individuals. The table came from immunoSEQ multiplex PCR; TCRdb's copy has only in-frame clones and leaves some out. The profile shows some 2,000,000 clones, about 95% of them singletons. Sequenced input: naive CD8+ T cells sorted from blood. The source is a young man in good health. Both conserved end residues are part of each CDR3.

v_gene: TRBV29-1; j_gene: TRBJ2-5; CDR3aa: CSVGLAGLQETQYF
v_gene: TRBV11-2; j_gene: .; CDR3aa: CASSHSGASYEQYF
v_gene: TRBV11-2; j_gene: TRBJ1-3; CDR3aa: CASSLDETEGNTIYF
v_gene: TRBV28; j_gene: TRBJ1-5; CDR3aa: CASSPRGGTGQPQHF
v_gene: TRBV27; j_gene: TRBJ2-5; CDR3aa: CASSLGTLRSETQYF
v_gene: TRBV15; j_gene: TRBJ2-7; CDR3aa: CAISDRVKYEQYF
v_gene: TRBV6-6; j_gene: TRBJ2-2; CDR3aa: CASSLLAGGNTGELFF
v_gene: TRBV4-1; j_gene: TRBJ2-7; CDR3aa: CASSQVKGTGTGVYEQYF
v_gene: TRBV6-5; j_gene: TRBJ1-2; CDR3aa: CASKPGQGALYGYTF
v_gene: TRBV10-1; j_gene: TRBJ1-1; CDR3aa: CASSELQGWAEAFF
v_gene: TRBV10-1; j_gene: TRBJ2-7; CDR3aa: CASPPIANEQYF
v_gene: TRBV30; j_gene: TRBJ1-1; CDR3aa: CAWSLQGDTEAFF
v_gene: TRBV28; j_gene: TRBJ1-1; CDR3aa: CASSSPGGTGNTEAFF
v_gene: TRBV4-2; j_gene: TRBJ2-7; CDR3aa: CASSPPGGSSEQYF
v_gene: TRBV4-2; j_gene: TRBJ1-2; CDR3aa: CASSHALTETGNGYTF
v_gene: TRBV6-5; j_gene: TRBJ2-3; CDR3aa: CASRVGAGGADTQYF
v_gene: TRBV7-9; j_gene: TRBJ2-3; CDR3aa: CASSLGGLGTNSTDTQYF
v_gene: TRBV9; j_gene: TRBJ2-5; CDR3aa: CASSVQGLAWETQYF
v_gene: TRBV6-6; j_gene: TRBJ2-7; CDR3aa: CASSYSSPGGHEQYF
v_gene: TRBV4-1; j_gene: TRBJ2-1; CDR3aa: CASSQELAGGGEQFF
v_gene: TRBV2; j_gene: TRBJ2-3; CDR3aa: CASSAIAQYF
v_gene: TRBV6-5; j_gene: TRBJ2-1; CDR3aa: CASSYSQVGTEQFF
v_gene: TRBV11-2; j_gene: TRBJ2-3; CDR3aa: CASSLDGQRSTLDTQYF
v_gene: TRBV4-1; j_gene: TRBJ2-7; CDR3aa: CASSPRGGYEQYF
v_gene: TRBV6-6; j_gene: TRBJ1-6; CDR3aa: CASSYHPADNSPLHF
v_gene: TRBV7-9; j_gene: TRBJ2-7; CDR3aa: CASSPGVGVAQREQYF
v_gene: TRBV18; j_gene: TRBJ2-5; CDR3aa: CASSVGYQETQYF
v_gene: TRBV28; j_gene: TRBJ2-5; CDR3aa: CASSLSTGEHETQYF
v_gene: TRBV7-4; j_gene: TRBJ2-1; CDR3aa: CASSLGLAGYNEQFF
v_gene: TRBV19; j_gene: TRBJ2-1; CDR3aa: CASSMSGGYYNEQFF
v_gene: TRBV10-2; j_gene: TRBJ2-1; CDR3aa: CASSELGEQFF
v_gene: TRBV5-1; j_gene: TRBJ2-2; CDR3aa: CASSSAGLAGFRNTGELFF
v_gene: TRBV5-6; j_gene: TRBJ2-5; CDR3aa: CASSHGTGFVGETQYF
v_gene: TRBV27; j_gene: TRBJ1-1; CDR3aa: CASSLFGVGATEAFF
v_gene: TRBV5-1; j_gene: TRBJ2-1; CDR3aa: CASSLGERASSYNEQFF
v_gene: TRBV27; j_gene: TRBJ1-6; CDR3aa: CASSLSEGSLHNSPLHF
v_gene: TRBV19; j_gene: TRBJ2-7; CDR3aa: CASSGGLAGLHEQYF
v_gene: TRBV11-2; j_gene: TRBJ1-6; CDR3aa: CASSLQGLGNSPLHF
v_gene: TRBV2; j_gene: TRBJ1-2; CDR3aa: CASSGTNPIHGYTF
v_gene: TRBV5-1; j_gene: TRBJ1-1; CDR3aa: CASSFLQGGTEAFF
v_gene: TRBV9; j_gene: TRBJ2-2; CDR3aa: CASSGLAGAVTGELFF